Listed below are T cell receptor beta chains from one sample, sequenced in a study of T cell changes during pregnancy in multiple sclerosis. Sequenced by immunoSEQ multiplex PCR; TCRdb stores in-frame clones only, minus some. The repertoire consists of approximately 100,000 clones, with 80% to 95% occurring once and the leading ten covering 3% to 3.5%. The sequencing used peripheral blood, collected after pregnancy. These receptors came from a female donor with multiple sclerosis, enrolled in a pregnancy study. CDR3s include the opening cysteine and the closing phenylalanine or tryptophan. D genes are given only for firm matches. Clone size appears in some rows only: once, few, many, or a class for an expanded clone.

clone_size	d_call	v_call	j_call	cdr3_length	cdr3_nt	cdr3_aa
-	TRBD2	TRBV27	TRBJ2-3	17	TGTGCCATCTCGAAGGGTCTAACTAGCGGGGGGCCAGATACGCAGTATTTT	CAISKGLTSGGPDTQYF
-	-	TRBV5-8	TRBJ1-1	14	TGTGCCAGCAGCCTAGGGTACAGGGACACTGAAGCTTTCTTT	CASSLGYRDTEAFF
-	TRBD2	TRBV7-3	TRBJ2-5	15	TGTGCCAGCAGCACGACCGATAGCGGGGTAGAGACCCAGTACTTC	CASSTTDSGVETQYF
-	-	TRBV7-2	TRBJ2-3	14	TGTGCCAGCACCTCAGGGGGGCGGACAGATACGCAGTATTTT	CASTSGGRTDTQYF
-	-	TRBV10-3	TRBJ1-1	15	TGTGCCATCAGGGATGGGGGCCTAGAGAACACTGAAGCTTTCTTT	CAIRDGGLENTEAFF
-	-	TRBV15	TRBJ1-2	13	TGTGCCACCAGCAACAAGCGTGAGGGGGTGTATACCTTC	CATSNKREGVYTF
-	TRBD2	TRBV6-1	TRBJ2-1	20	TGTGCCAGCAGTGAAGCGTGGACTAGCGGGGCGCGTAGCTCCTACAATGAGCAGTTCTTC	CASSEAWTSGARSSYNEQFF
few	-	TRBV30	TRBJ1-1	12	TGTGCCTGGAGTGTAGCGGGGACTGAAGCTTTCTTT	CAWSVAGTEAFF
-	-	TRBV7-8	TRBJ1-2	14	TGTGCCAGCAGCTTAGGGGGGACAACCTATGGCTACACCTTC	CASSLGGTTYGYTF
-	-	TRBV27	TRBJ2-7	13	TGTGCCAGCAGTTTATCTCAGGGGAACGAGCAGTACTTC	CASSLSQGNEQYF
-	TRBD2	TRBV2	TRBJ2-1	14	TGTGCCAATTGGGGGACTAGCGGGGATAATGAGCAGTTCTTC	CANWGTSGDNEQFF
-	-	TRBV6-1	TRBJ1-1	14	TGTGCCAGCAGTGAGGGCAGCATGAACACTGAAGCTTTCTTT	CASSEGSMNTEAFF
-	-	TRBV12-2	TRBJ1-5	14	TGTGCAAGTCGCCCGGGACAGCGCAATCAGCCCCAGCATTTT	CASRPGQRNQPQHF
-	-	TRBV7-2	TRBJ1-5	15	TGTGCCAGCAGCTCACTCGGGGAGGGTGGTCAGCCCCAGCATTTT	CASSSLGEGGQPQHF
-	-	TRBV2	TRBJ2-5	13	TGTGCCAGCAGGGGGGGACTTCAAGAGACCCAGTACTTC	CASRGGLQETQYF
medium-sized	-	TRBV19	TRBJ1-3	16	TGTGCCAGTAGTTTAATCGACATCAGCTCTGGAAACACCATATATTTT	CASSLIDISSGNTIYF
-	-	TRBV11-3	TRBJ2-6	17	TGTGCCAGCAGCTTAGGAGGATTCCTCTCTGGGGCCAACGTCCTGACTTTC	CASSLGGFLSGANVLTF
-	TRBD1	TRBV29-1	TRBJ2-7	14	TGCAGCGTTGGGTACGGGACAGGGGTCTACGAGCAGTACTTC	CSVGYGTGVYEQYF
-	TRBD1	TRBV2	TRBJ1-2	11	TGTGCCAGCAGTAGACAGGGAGGCTACACCTTC	CASSRQGGYTF
-	-	TRBV7-8	TRBJ2-3	15	TGTGCCAGCAGCTTTGGGGGGGGGCAGGCAGATACGCAGTATTTT	CASSFGGGQADTQYF
-	TRBD1	TRBV5-4	TRBJ2-5	15	TGTGCCAGCAGCTTGGCCCGGACAGGGGGCGAGACCCAGTACTTC	CASSLARTGGETQYF
-	-	TRBV5-1	TRBJ1-2	15	TGCGCCAGCAGCGCCGGGGGGGCGGAGGTGACTGGCTACACCTTC	CASSAGGAEVTGYTF
-	-	TRBV25-1	TRBJ2-5	14	TGTGCCAGCAGTGTTGATGGCCACCAAGAGACCCAGTACTTC	CASSVDGHQETQYF
-	-	TRBV6-1	TRBJ1-3	17	TGTGCCAGCAGTGTCGGGACAAAGGTTTCCTCTGGAAACACCATATATTTT	CASSVGTKVSSGNTIYF
-	-	TRBV27	TRBJ2-7	17	TGTGCCAGCAGTTATGCCCCCACGGGACTCAATCCTTACGAGCAGTACTTC	CASSYAPTGLNPYEQYF
-	TRBD1	TRBV5-1	TRBJ1-1	15	TGCGCCAGCTGGAAAGCGGACAGGGCTTCATCTGAAGCTTTCTTT	CASWKADRASSEAFF
-	-	TRBV18	TRBJ2-2	13	TGTGCCAGCTCACTTAACAGGGTCGGGGAGCTGTTTTTT	CASSLNRVGELFF
-	TRBD2	TRBV5-1	TRBJ2-2	19	TGCGCCAGCAACGGGGGACTAGCGGGGGGAACTTCGAACACCGGGGAGCTGTTTTTT	CASNGGLAGGTSNTGELFF
-	-	TRBV5-6	TRBJ1-6	18	TGTGCCAGCAGCTTGCAGCAGGGCCTCAGAGTTCCTAATTCACCCCTCCACTTT	CASSLQQGLRVPNSPLHF
-	TRBD1	TRBV7-3	TRBJ1-1	15	TGTGCCAGCAGCCCGCACGGGACAGTCAACACTGAAGCTTTCTTT	CASSPHGTVNTEAFF
-	TRBD1	TRBV18	TRBJ1-6	15	TGTGCCAGCTCACCGCGAGGACAGGGGGATTCACCCCTCCACTTT	CASSPRGQGDSPLHF
-	-	TRBV27	TRBJ1-2	16	TGTGCCAGCAGTTCCCGGGGGGCGAGGTACCCGTCTGGCTACACCTTC	CASSSRGARYPSGYTF
-	-	TRBV6-1	TRBJ2-2	13	TGTGCCAGCAGACTCGAGATAACCGGGGAGCTGTTTTTT	CASRLEITGELFF
-	-	TRBV6-1	TRBJ1-2	14	TGTGCCAGCAGTGAAGTCTCGGGGATCTATGGCTACACCTTC	CASSEVSGIYGYTF
-	-	TRBV2	TRBJ1-2	14	TGTGCCAGCATCTTTGAAGTTTCGGTATATGGCTACACCTTC	CASIFEVSVYGYTF
-	TRBD1	TRBV4-1	TRBJ1-2	15	TGCGCCAGCAGCCAAGTAGGACAGGGCCTCAAGACCTACACCTTC	CASSQVGQGLKTYTF
-	-	TRBV29-1	TRBJ2-2	12	TGCAGCGTTGCCTGGAACACCGGGGAGCTGTTTTTT	CSVAWNTGELFF
-	TRBD1	TRBV7-2	TRBJ1-2	16	TGTGCCAGCAGCTCCCGTGGGGGACAGGGTCGATCGGGCTACACCTTC	CASSSRGGQGRSGYTF
-	TRBD1	TRBV9	TRBJ1-3	14	TGTGCCAGCAGCAAAGGGACAGGAGTAAACACCATATATTTT	CASSKGTGVNTIYF
once	TRBD2	TRBV13	TRBJ2-3	16	TGTGCCAGCAGCCTCCGGGTAGCGGGGGGGGAAGATACGCAGTATTTT	CASSLRVAGGEDTQYF
-	TRBD1	TRBV29-1	TRBJ2-3	13	TGCAGCGGCCGGGACAGTCGAACAGATACGCAGTATTTT	CSGRDSRTDTQYF
-	-	TRBV7-6	TRBJ1-1	15	TGTGCCAGCAGCTTAGACTCGACAGGACGACCCGAAGCTTTCTTT	CASSLDSTGRPEAFF
-	TRBD2	TRBV6-5	TRBJ2-1	13	TGTGCCAGCAAACGGGGGGACTCAAATGAGCAGTTCTTC	CASKRGDSNEQFF
-	-	TRBV5-8	TRBJ1-5	15	TGTGCCAGCAGTTCTAGGCAGGGTAGGGATCAGCCCCAGCATTTT	CASSSRQGRDQPQHF
-	-	TRBV19	TRBJ1-2	17	TGTGCCAGTAGTATAAGGGGCCCGCGGGGTGCGAACTATGGCTACACCTTC	CASSIRGPRGANYGYTF
-	-	TRBV6-1	TRBJ2-5	14	TGTGCCAGCAATGGCGGGGACTGGTATGAGACCCAGTACTTC	CASNGGDWYETQYF
-	-	TRBV11-2	TRBJ2-2	15	TGTGCCAGCAGCTTAGTGGCGGGGAATCTCGAGGAGCTGTTTTTT	CASSLVAGNLEELFF
-	TRBD2	TRBV5-1	TRBJ2-1	16	TGCGCCAGCAGCCCCCCCACTAGCGGGGGGGACAATGAGCAGTTCTTC	CASSPPTSGGDNEQFF
-	-	TRBV4-2	TRBJ2-1	12	TGTGCCAGCAGCCGAGAAAACGACTTGCTATTCTTC	CASSRENDLLFF
-	-	TRBV30	TRBJ1-5	14	TGTGCCTGGAGTGTACGTGGGGGGAATCAGCCCCAGCATTTT	CAWSVRGGNQPQHF
-	TRBD2	TRBV29-1	TRBJ2-3	14	TGCAGCGTTGATCTCTGGGGGGGGACAGATACGCAGTATTTT	CSVDLWGGTDTQYF
-	-	TRBV23-1	TRBJ1-4	14	TGCGCCAGCCTGACTCAGGGGACCCATGAAAAACTGTTTTTT	CASLTQGTHEKLFF
-	-	TRBV5-1	TRBJ2-1	17	TGCGCCAGCAGCCCAAGTGGAGGGGGCCCTTCCTACAATGAGCAGTTCTTC	CASSPSGGGPSYNEQFF